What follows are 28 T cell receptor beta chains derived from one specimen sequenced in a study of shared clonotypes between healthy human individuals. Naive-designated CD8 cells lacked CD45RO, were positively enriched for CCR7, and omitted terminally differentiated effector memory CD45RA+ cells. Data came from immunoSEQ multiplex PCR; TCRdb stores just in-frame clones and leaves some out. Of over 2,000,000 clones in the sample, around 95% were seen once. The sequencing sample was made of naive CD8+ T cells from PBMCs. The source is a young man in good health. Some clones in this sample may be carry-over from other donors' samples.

The CDR3 nucleotides read TGTGCCAGTAGTCCGCTCCGGGACAGGGACAGGAATGAGCAGTTCTTC. Protein product: CASSPLRDRDRNEQFF. This chain joins TRBV19 and TRBJ2-1, with 9 bases matching TRBD1. The CDR3 length is 16 residues. Trimming removed 5 bases from V and 7 bases from J; junction bases left unmatched: 12. Germline V gene data show CDR1 as LNHDA and CDR2 as SQIVND (reference sequence).

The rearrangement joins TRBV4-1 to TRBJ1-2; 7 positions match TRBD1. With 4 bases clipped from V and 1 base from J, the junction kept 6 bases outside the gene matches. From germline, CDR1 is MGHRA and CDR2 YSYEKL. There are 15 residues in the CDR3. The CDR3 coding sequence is TGCGCCAGCAGCCTAAATGACAGGGTTAACTATGGCTACACCTTC. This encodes CASSLNDRVNYGYTF.

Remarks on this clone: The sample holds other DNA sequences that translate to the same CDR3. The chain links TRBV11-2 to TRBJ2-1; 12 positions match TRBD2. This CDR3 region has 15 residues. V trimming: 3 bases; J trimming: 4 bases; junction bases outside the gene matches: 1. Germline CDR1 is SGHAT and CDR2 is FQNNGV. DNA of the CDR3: TGTGCCAGCAGCTTTACTAGCGGGAGGTACAATGAGCAGTTCTTC. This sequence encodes CASSFTSGRYNEQFF.

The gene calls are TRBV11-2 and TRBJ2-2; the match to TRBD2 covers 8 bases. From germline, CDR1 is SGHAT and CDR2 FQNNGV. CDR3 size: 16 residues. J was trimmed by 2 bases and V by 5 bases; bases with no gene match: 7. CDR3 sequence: CASSLRRGANTGELFF. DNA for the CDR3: TGTGCCAGCAGCCTCCGGCGGGGGGCAAACACCGGGGAGCTGTTTTTT.

The CDR3 nucleotides are TGTGCCAGCAGCTTAATAGGATCCACCGGGGAGCTGTTTTTT. Protein: CASSLIGSTGELFF. This chain joins TRBV7-3 and TRBJ2-2, with D unclear. This CDR3 spans 14 amino acids. CDR1 SGHTA and CDR2 FQGTGA come from the germline V gene. Trimming took 1 base from V and 4 from J, leaving 7 bases between them.

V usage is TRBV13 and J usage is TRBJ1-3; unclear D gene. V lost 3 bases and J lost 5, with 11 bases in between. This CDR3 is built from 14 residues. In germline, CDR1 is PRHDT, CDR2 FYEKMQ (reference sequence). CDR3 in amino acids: CASSFRVHRNTIYF. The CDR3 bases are TGTGCCAGCAGCTTTAGGGTGCATAGAAACACCATATATTTT.

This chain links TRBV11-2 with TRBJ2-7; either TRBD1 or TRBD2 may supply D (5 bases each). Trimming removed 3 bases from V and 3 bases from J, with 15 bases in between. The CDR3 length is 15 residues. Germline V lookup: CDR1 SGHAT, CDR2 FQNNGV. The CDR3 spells CASSFLGGDHYEQYF. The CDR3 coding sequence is TGTGCCAGCAGCTTTCTCGGTGGGGACCACTACGAGCAGTACTTC.

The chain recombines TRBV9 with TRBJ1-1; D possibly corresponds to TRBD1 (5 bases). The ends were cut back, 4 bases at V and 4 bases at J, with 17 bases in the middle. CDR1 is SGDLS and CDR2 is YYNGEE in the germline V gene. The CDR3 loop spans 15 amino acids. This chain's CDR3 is CASSPAGTPGTEAFF. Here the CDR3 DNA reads TGTGCCAGCAGCCCCGCGGGGACCCCGGGCACTGAAGCTTTCTTT.

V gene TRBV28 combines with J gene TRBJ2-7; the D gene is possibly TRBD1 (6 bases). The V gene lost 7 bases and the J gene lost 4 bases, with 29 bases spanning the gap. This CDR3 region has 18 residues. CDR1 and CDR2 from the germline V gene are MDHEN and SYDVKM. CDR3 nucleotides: TGTGCCAGCACCCCCGCCGTGTGGGGGCGCCGCAAAGGGTACGAGCAGTACTTC. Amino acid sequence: CASTPAVWGRRKGYEQYF.

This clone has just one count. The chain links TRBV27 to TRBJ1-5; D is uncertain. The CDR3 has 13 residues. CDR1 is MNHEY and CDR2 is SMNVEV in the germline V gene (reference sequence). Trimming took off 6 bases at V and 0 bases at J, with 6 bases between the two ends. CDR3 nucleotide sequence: TGTGCCAGCAGGATGTATAGCAATCAGCCCCAGCATTTT. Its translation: CASRMYSNQPQHF.

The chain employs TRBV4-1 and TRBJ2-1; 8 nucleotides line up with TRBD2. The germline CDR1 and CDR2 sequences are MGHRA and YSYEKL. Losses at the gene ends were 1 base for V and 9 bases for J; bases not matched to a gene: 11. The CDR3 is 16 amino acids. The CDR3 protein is CASSQGQGLVVAEQFF. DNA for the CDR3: TGCGCCAGCAGCCAAGGGCAGGGACTAGTGGTTGCTGAGCAGTTCTTC.

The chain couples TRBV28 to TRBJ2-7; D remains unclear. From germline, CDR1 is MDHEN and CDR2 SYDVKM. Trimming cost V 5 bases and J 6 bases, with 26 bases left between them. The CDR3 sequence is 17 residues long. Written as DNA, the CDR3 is TGTGCCAGCAGTATCCCGGCCCCGTGGAGCGATGAGTCCGAGCAGTACTTC. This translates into CASSIPAPWSDESEQYF.

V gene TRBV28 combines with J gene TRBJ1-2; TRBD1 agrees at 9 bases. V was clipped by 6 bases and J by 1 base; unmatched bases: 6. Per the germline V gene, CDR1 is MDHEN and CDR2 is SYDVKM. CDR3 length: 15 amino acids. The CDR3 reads CASRITGGFNYGYTF. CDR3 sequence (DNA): TGTGCCAGCAGAATTACAGGGGGCTTTAACTATGGCTACACCTTC.

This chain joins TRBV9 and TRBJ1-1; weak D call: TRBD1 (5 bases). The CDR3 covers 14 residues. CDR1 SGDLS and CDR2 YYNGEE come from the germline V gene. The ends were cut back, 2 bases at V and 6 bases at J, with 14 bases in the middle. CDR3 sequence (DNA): TGTGCCAGCAGCGTTAGCGTCAGGGACGCTGAAGCTTTCTTT. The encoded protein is CASSVSVRDAEAFF.

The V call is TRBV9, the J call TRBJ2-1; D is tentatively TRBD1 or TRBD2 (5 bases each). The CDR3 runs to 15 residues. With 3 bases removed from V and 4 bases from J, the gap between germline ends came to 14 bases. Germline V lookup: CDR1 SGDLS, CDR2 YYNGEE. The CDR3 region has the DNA TGTGCCAGCAGCGGCCGGGACGGACCTTACAATGAGCAGTTCTTC. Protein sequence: CASSGRDGPYNEQFF.

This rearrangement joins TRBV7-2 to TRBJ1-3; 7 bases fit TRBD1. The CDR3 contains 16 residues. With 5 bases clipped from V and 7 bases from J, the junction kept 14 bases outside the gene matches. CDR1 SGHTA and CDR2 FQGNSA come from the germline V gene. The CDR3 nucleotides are TGTGCCAGCAGCGCCCGACAGGGTGTAGTGGGTAACACCATATATTTT. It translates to CASSARQGVVGNTIYF.

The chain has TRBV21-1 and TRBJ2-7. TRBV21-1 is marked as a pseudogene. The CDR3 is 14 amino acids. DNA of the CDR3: TGTGCCAGCAGCAAAGTTAAGGGTTCGATCGAGCAGTACTTC. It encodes CASSKVKGSIEQYF.

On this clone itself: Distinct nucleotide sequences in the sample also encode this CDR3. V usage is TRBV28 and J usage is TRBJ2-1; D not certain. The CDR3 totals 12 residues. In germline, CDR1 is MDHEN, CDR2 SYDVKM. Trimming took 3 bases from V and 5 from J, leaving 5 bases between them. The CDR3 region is CASSLDDNEQFF. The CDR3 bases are TGTGCCAGCAGTTTGGATGACAATGAGCAGTTCTTC.

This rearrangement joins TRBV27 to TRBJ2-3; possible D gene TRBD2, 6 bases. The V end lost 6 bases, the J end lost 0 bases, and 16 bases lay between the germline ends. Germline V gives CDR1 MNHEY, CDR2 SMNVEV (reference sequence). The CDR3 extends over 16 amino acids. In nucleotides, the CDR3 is TGTGCCAGCAGAATAGGGAGGACCTATAGCACAGATACGCAGTATTTT. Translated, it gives CASRIGRTYSTDTQYF.

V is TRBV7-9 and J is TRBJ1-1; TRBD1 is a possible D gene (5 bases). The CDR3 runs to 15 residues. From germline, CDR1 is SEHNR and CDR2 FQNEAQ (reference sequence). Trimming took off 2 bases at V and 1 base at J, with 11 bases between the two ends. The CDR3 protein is CASSLLYTGNTEAFF. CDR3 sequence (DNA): TGTGCCAGCAGCTTACTCTATACAGGGAACACTGAAGCTTTCTTT. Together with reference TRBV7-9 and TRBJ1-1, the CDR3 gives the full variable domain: DTGVSQNPRHKITKRGQNVTFRCDPISEHNRLYWYRQTLGQGPEFLTYFQNEAQLEKSRLLSDRFSAERPKGSFSTLEIQRTEQGDSAMYLCASSLLYTGNTEAFFGQGTRLTVV.

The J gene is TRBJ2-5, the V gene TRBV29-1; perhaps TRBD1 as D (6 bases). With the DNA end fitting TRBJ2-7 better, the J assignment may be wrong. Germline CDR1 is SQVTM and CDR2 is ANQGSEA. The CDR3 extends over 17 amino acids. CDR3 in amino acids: CSVEVPSPGHRSYEQYF. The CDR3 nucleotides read TGCAGCGTTGAAGTCCCCTCTCCGGGACACCGCTCCTACGAGCAGTACTTC.

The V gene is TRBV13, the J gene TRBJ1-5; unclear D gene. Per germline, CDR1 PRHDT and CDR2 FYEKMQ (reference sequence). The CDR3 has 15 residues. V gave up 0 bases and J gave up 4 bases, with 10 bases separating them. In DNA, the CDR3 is TGTGCCAGCAGCTTAGGAAGGCAGCCGAATCAGCCCCAGCATTTT. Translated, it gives CASSLGRQPNQPQHF.

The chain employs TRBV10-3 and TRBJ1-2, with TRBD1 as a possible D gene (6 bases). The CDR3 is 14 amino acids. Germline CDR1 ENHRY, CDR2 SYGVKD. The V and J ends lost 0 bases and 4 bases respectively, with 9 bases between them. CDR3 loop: CAISESGTSYGYTF. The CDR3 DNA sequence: TGTGCCATCAGTGAGTCCGGGACAAGCTATGGCTACACCTTC.

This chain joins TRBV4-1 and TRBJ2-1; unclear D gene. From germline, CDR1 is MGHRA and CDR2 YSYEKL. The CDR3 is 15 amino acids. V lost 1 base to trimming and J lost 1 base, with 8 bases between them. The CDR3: CASSQGVESYNEQFF. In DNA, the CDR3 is TGCGCCAGCAGCCAAGGTGTCGAGTCCTACAATGAGCAGTTCTTC.

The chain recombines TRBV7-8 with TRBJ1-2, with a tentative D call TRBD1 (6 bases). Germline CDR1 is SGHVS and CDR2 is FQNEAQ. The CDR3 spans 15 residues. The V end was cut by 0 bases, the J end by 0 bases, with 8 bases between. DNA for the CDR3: TGTGCCAGCAGCTTAGCGGACAGTCCTAACTATGGCTACACCTTC. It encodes CASSLADSPNYGYTF.

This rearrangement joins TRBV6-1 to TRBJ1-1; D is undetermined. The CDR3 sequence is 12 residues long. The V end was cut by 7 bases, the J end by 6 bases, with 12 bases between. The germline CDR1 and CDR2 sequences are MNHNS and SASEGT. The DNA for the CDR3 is TGTGCCAGCAAGAACCGTTATTCTGAAGCTTTCTTT. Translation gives CASKNRYSEAFF.

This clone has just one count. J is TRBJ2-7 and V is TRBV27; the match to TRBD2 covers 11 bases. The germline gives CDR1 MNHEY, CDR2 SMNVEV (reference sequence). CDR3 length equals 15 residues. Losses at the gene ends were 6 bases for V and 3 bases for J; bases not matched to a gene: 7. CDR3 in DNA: TGTGCCAGCAGCAATTCGGGACTAGCGGACTACGAGCAGTACTTC. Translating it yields CASSNSGLADYEQYF.

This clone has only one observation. The CDR3: CASSASKKTGTFTNEQFF. The CDR3 DNA reads as TGTGCCAGCAGCGCGAGTAAGAAGACAGGGACATTCACCAATGAGCAGTTCTTC. The chain recombines TRBV9 with TRBJ2-1; 7 nucleotides line up with TRBD1. V dropped 3 bases and J dropped 6; count of bases not matched to a gene: 18. In germline, CDR1 is SGDLS, CDR2 YYNGEE. CDR3 length: 18 amino acids.